The sequence of this TCR beta chain was determined in a study of T cells after posttransplantation cyclophosphamide (dated by TCRdb to about 2016). Study-level background: Using TRB sequencing, the study followed how the T cell repertoire rebuilt after myeloablative bone marrow transplantation with posttransplantation cyclophosphamide given as GVHD prophylaxis. Public TRB sequences were checked against a database of over 3,600 sequences associated with responses to pathogens, tumor antigens, self-antigens and alloantigens. Because TRA and TRB clonality correlated tightly in about 9 samples, the subsequent TCR analyses were limited to TRB only. Antigen receptor sequencing was done on samples from some 34 PTCy-treated patients and from approximately 15 related bone marrow donors of those patients. Up to roughly 3 additional blood samples from 2 to 5.2 years after transplant were also TRB-sequenced in 3 patients, as was pretransplant blood from several patients. TRB sequencing was performed on blood from all 35 or so PTCy patients with 1-year posttransplant specimens.

Genomic DNA was the input for TRB sequencing, which was run either with the immunoSEQ assay at survey resolution or with the hsTCRB kit. Turning to the authors' computational methods: The immunoSEQ software was used for initial read processing, and the LymphoSeq R package was used for repertoire analyses. For each TRB dataset, clonality was calculated as 1 minus normalized Shannon entropy, and the Gini coefficient was computed as well. Phenotypes of unsorted samples were inferred by mapping TRB sequences from sorted subsets of the recipient or donor onto unsorted samples of the same recipient. TCRdb carries this immuneACCESS record with in-frame sequences only. Its versions omit some clonotypes, under half of them owing to an unresolved V gene in the studies checked, with the rest unexplained. V and J calls and clone size are given by that table; D and trimming were obtained from the DNA. Here the sample lists 40,000 to 60,000 clones, none seen once only. 2.2% of the sample is held by the ten biggest clonotypes.

Study-wide findings and limitations: The TRB repertoires of T cells infiltrating skin or the GI tract showed only limited overlap with the TRB repertoires found in blood. Across the 45 or so patients, TRB clonality was highly associated with recipient CMV seropositivity and CMV reactivation, and diversity with PTCy was similar to that in the CNI/methotrexate controls. Donor-recipient similarity was low at 1-2 months but increased during the first year, and donor CD8+ memory clones often dominated later blood repertoires.

This clone was seen ten or more times. Its antigen remains unidentified. Within one base of it there is no much larger clone, and no base qualities were kept. Related bone marrow donors provided peripheral blood samples on the day of marrow donation. Peripheral blood and bone marrow mononuclear cells were isolated by Ficoll-Hypaque density centrifugation and cryopreserved. V drops 3 bases and J drops 5 bases, leaving 12 bases in between. Reading the germline V gene gives CDR1 SGHNT and CDR2 YENEEA. The CDR3 numbers 14 residues from cysteine through phenylalanine. The retained sequence is limited to the CDR3, 42 bases, with the frame set at the first base.

The origin of this receptor is a man between 35 and 55 years old in good health, CMV-negative, and a related stem cell transplant donor. Sample: PBMCs. The chain couples TRBV11-3 to TRBJ2-3; D gene: possibly TRBD2, on 5 matching bases. The encoded CDR3 is CASSFRGGGDTQYF. The nucleotide sequence reads TGTGCCAGCAGCTTCCGAGGAGGAGGAGATACGCAGTATTTT. Outside the CDR3, residues come from the reference TRBV11-3 and TRBJ2-3 proteins, so the full variable domain is: EAGVVQSPRYKIIEKKQPVAFWCNPISGHNTLYWYLQNLGQGPELLIRYENEEAVDDSQLPKDRFSAERLKGVDSTLKIQPAELGDSAVYLCASSFRGGGDTQYFGPGTRLTVL.